Each of the 9 T cell receptor beta chains below was sequenced from the same sample in a study of identical twins. TCRdb independently ran MiXCR on the 5' RACE reads; one entry per CDR3 protein. Altogether nearly 900,000 distinct CDR3 sequences are present, roughly an eighth being singletons, with the ten largest covering about 1.5%. These records were also assigned to another study, of yellow fever vaccine responses in identical twins.

Source material: PBMCs. Receptors originate from a woman in her late teens or twenties in good health.

The sample holds a few counts of this clonotype. The chain uses TRBV12-3 or TRBV12-4 and TRBJ2-2; D not resolved. The CDR3 sequence is 13 residues long. The V end was cut by 6 bases, the J end by 3 bases, with 8 bases between. This CDR3 is CASRETDTGELFF. CDR3 coding DNA: TGTGCCAGCAGGGAAACAGACACCGGGGAGCTGTTTTTT.

This clonotype has only a few counts. The gene calls are TRBV7-6 and TRBJ2-1; 9 nucleotides agree with TRBD2. J gave up 8 bases and V 5 bases, and 7 bases lay outside the gene matches. This CDR3 contains 14 residues. The germline gives CDR1 SGHVS, CDR2 FNYEAQ. This chain's CDR3 is CASSKDGTSYEQFF. Here the CDR3 DNA reads TGTGCCAGCAGCAAAGACGGGACTAGCTATGAGCAGTTCTTC.

This clonotype has a count of ten or more. The chain is built from TRBV15 and TRBJ2-5, with D unresolved. The CDR3 consists of 15 residues. V was cut by 0 bases and J by 2 bases, with 10 bases left in between. Germline-derived CDR1 and CDR2 are LNHNV and YYDKDF (reference sequence). The chain's CDR3 is CATSREVAVQETQYF. In DNA form, the CDR3 reads TGTGCCACCAGCAGAGAGGTAGCCGTGCAAGAGACCCAGTACTTC.

This clonotype was recorded a few times. This sequence joins TRBV20-1 and TRBJ2-7; D is perhaps TRBD1 or TRBD2 (6 bases each). The CDR3 is 16 residues long. Trimming took 2 bases from V and 3 from J, leaving 20 bases between them. Germline CDR1 DFQATT, CDR2 SNEGSKA (reference sequence). CDR3 DNA sequence: TGCAGTGCTAGACACACTCTAGGGGGGCCGAGCTACGAGCAGTACGTC. It is translated as CSARHTLGGPSYEQYV.

This clonotype was counted many times. This chain uses TRBV12-3 or TRBV12-4 with TRBJ2-5; the match to TRBD1 covers 9 bases. Trimming at V came to 5 bases and at J to 4 bases, leaving 2 bases not matched to a gene. There are 13 residues in the CDR3. The DNA for the CDR3 is TGTGCCAGCAGTCCGGGACAGGGAGAGACCCAGTACTTC. Amino acids: CASSPGQGETQYF.

The V call is TRBV20-1, the J call TRBJ2-3; TRBD2 matches 13 bases. The J segment lost 0 bases and the V segment lost 7 bases, leaving 13 bases of the junction unmatched. This CDR3 is built from 18 residues. Looked up from germline, CDR1 is DFQATT and CDR2 is SNEGSKA (reference sequence). The CDR3 spells CSEMSQLAGGGSTDTQYF. The DNA of the CDR3 is TGCAGTGAGATGTCTCAACTAGCGGGGGGGGGTAGCACAGATACGCAGTATTTT.

The CDR3 DNA sequence: TGTGCAGCATCCCCGGGGTTTAGCTCCTACAATGAGCAGTTCTTC. Translating gives CAASPGFSSYNEQFF. This chain uses TRBV7-9 with TRBJ2-1; TRBD2 is a possible D gene (5 bases). The V gene's germline CDR1 is SEHNR and CDR2 FQNEAQ (reference sequence). CDR3 length equals 15 residues.

The sample holds a few counts of this clonotype. V is TRBV3-1 and J is TRBJ1-2; 9 bases line up with TRBD1. V lost 3 bases, J lost 3 bases, and 5 bases stayed unmatched. The germline gives CDR1 LGHDT, CDR2 YNNKEL (reference sequence). The CDR3 runs 15 residues. Written as DNA, the CDR3 is TGTGCCAGCAGCCAGGGACAGGGAGGATACTATGGCTACACCTTC. It encodes CASSQGQGGYYGYTF. Drawing the rest from reference TRBV3-1 and TRBJ1-2, the complete variable domain is DTAVSQTPKYLVTQMGNDKSIKCEQNLGHDTMYWYKQDSKKFLKIMFSYNNKELIINETVPNRFSPKSPDKAHLNLHINSLELGDSAVYFCASSQGQGGYYGYTFGSGTRLTVV.

The chain has TRBV20-1 and TRBJ2-6; D might be TRBD2 (5 bases). V was shortened by 4 bases and J by 0 bases, with 13 bases between the two germline ends. Germline-derived CDR1 and CDR2 are DFQATT and SNEGSKA (reference sequence). The length of the CDR3 is 16 residues. CDR3 region: CSAIRGRSSGANVLTF. The CDR3 DNA reads as TGCAGTGCTATACGGGGAAGGAGCTCTGGGGCCAACGTCCTGACTTTC.